The 30 T cell receptor beta chains below all came from one sample that was sequenced in a study of T cell changes during pregnancy in multiple sclerosis. The repertoire was sequenced with immunoSEQ multiplex PCR; TCRdb's copy has only in-frame clones and lacks some. The sample has roughly 80,000 clones; about 91% are singletons. Sequencing was performed on peripheral blood, taken before pregnancy. The receptors here all came from a female donor with multiple sclerosis, enrolled in a pregnancy study.

The gene calls are TRBV27 and TRBJ1-2; no reliable D call. The V end was cut by 0 bases, the J end by 1 base, with 6 bases between. Germline CDR1 is MNHEY and CDR2 is SMNVEV (reference sequence). The CDR3 runs to 14 residues. The CDR3 sequence: CASSLSGGNYGYTF. The CDR3 DNA sequence: TGTGCCAGCAGTTTATCCGGTGGTAACTATGGCTACACCTTC.

The V and J genes are TRBV19 and TRBJ2-7; 8 bases are a match to TRBD2. The V segment lost 5 bases and the J segment 5 bases; nucleotides outside the gene matches: 5. The CDR3 runs to 13 residues. Germline-derived CDR1 and CDR2 are LNHDA and SQIVND (reference sequence). CDR3 sequence (DNA): TGTGCCAGTAGTTCGACCGGGGGGGACGAGCAGTACTTC. Its protein is CASSSTGGDEQYF.

The rearrangement uses TRBV5-1 and TRBJ1-2; unclear D gene. This CDR3 comprises 14 residues. From germline, CDR1 is SGHRS and CDR2 YFSETQ. V lost 6 bases and J 2 bases, leaving 14 bases between the germline ends. CDR3: CASNPGEENYGYTF. CDR3 in DNA: TGCGCCAGCAATCCCGGGGAGGAAAACTATGGCTACACCTTC. Complete variable domain (other parts from reference TRBV5-1 and TRBJ1-2): KAGVTQTPRYLIKTRGQQVTLSCSPISGHRSVSWYQQTPGQGLQFLFEYFSETQRNKGNFPGRFSGRQFSNSRSEMNVSTLELGDSALYLCASNPGEENYGYTFGSGTRLTVV.

The J gene is TRBJ2-3, the V gene TRBV10-3; 7 nucleotides line up with TRBD1. Germline values: CDR1 ENHRY, CDR2 SYGVKD. The CDR3 extends over 16 amino acids. The V and J ends lost 2 bases and 3 bases, in that order; junction bases with no gene match: 8. The DNA of the CDR3 is TGTGCCATCAGTGAGCCCCCAGGGGGTGAGACAGATACGCAGTATTTT. The encoded protein is CAISEPPGGETDTQYF.

CDR3 coding DNA: TGTGCCAGCAGCCAAGATCGGGTACAGGTCGGCTTGTTCGAGCAGTACTTC. Amino acids: CASSQDRVQVGLFEQYF. The chain employs TRBV4-2 and TRBJ2-7; a weak D match, TRBD1 (5 bases). V shed 0 bases and J shed 6 bases, with 21 bases lying between them. Germline values: CDR1 LGHNA, CDR2 YNFKEQ. This CDR3 spans 17 amino acids.

The chain is built from TRBV7-9 and TRBJ2-7; TRBD2 aligns across 9 bases. Germline assignment: CDR1 SEHNR and CDR2 FQNEAQ (reference sequence). This CDR3 contains 14 residues. With 6 bases clipped from V and 0 bases from J, the junction kept 3 bases outside the gene matches. CDR3 DNA: TGTGCCAGCAGGAATAGCGGGAGCTCCTACGAGCAGTACTTC. Residues: CASRNSGSSYEQYF.

The chain links TRBV28 to TRBJ2-1; possible D gene TRBD1, 6 bases. The CDR3 extends over 14 amino acids. CDR1 is MDHEN, CDR2 SYDVKM, per germline. V was cut by 8 bases and J by 8 bases, with 19 bases left in between. In DNA form, the CDR3 reads TGTGCCAGCCTTGGACAGAGAGGGTGGGATGAGCAGTTCTTC. It specifies CASLGQRGWDEQFF.

V is TRBV19 and J is TRBJ1-2, with 7 bases that match TRBD1. This CDR3 is built from 14 residues. Germline values: CDR1 LNHDA, CDR2 SQIVND (reference sequence). With V trimmed by 4 bases and J by 2 bases, 4 bases remained unmatched. CDR3: CASSSLGQNYGYTF. CDR3 nucleotides: TGTGCCAGTAGTAGCCTGGGACAGAACTATGGCTACACCTTC.

The chain has TRBV11-2 and TRBJ2-1; 8 nucleotides align to TRBD2. The length of the CDR3 is 14 residues. With 5 bases clipped from V and 3 bases from J, the junction kept 3 bases outside the gene matches. CDR1 SGHAT and CDR2 FQNNGV come from the germline V gene. CDR3 loop: CASSRLAGYNEQFF. The CDR3 region has the DNA TGTGCCAGCAGCCGGCTAGCGGGCTACAATGAGCAGTTCTTC.

This chain connects TRBV11-1 to TRBJ2-5, with 9 positions matching TRBD2. Germline V gene data show CDR1 as SGHAT and CDR2 as FQDESV (reference sequence). CDR3 length: 18 residues. V shed 9 bases, J shed 2 bases, and the junction held 19 bases outside the gene matches. CDR3 amino acids: CASSQGPLSGRTQETQYF. CDR3 bases: TGTGCCAGTTCCCAGGGCCCCCTTAGCGGGAGAACGCAAGAGACCCAGTACTTC.

The chain couples TRBV28 to TRBJ2-7; TRBD2 might be the D (6 bases). This CDR3 has 15 residues. Germline V lookup: CDR1 MDHEN, CDR2 SYDVKM. Deletions cut 2 bases from V and 5 bases from J, with 16 bases between. CDR3 coding DNA: TGTGCCAGCAGTTTAGGAGGGGCACCCTCTCACGAGCAGTACTTC. Its protein product is CASSLGGAPSHEQYF.

The chain couples TRBV14 to TRBJ2-5; tentative D call: TRBD1 (5 bases). The CDR3 spans 15 residues. Germline-derived CDR1 and CDR2 are SGHDN and FVKESK. V shed 6 bases and J shed 4 bases, with 18 bases lying between them. The CDR3 protein is CASRPTPGLLETQYF. Written as DNA, the CDR3 is TGTGCCAGCAGACCAACCCCAGGGCTTTTAGAGACCCAGTACTTC. The variable domain in full, completed from reference TRBV14 and TRBJ2-5, reads EAGVTQFPSHSVIEKGQTVTLRCDPISGHDNLYWYRRVMGKEIKFLLHFVKESKQDESGMPNNRFLAERTGGTYSTLKVQPAELEDSGVYFCASRPTPGLLETQYFGPGTRLLVL.

The J gene is TRBJ1-5, the V gene TRBV28; D is unclear. This CDR3 has 13 amino acids. Trimming stripped 7 bases from V and 6 bases from J, with 13 bases between. From germline, CDR1 is MDHEN and CDR2 SYDVKM. This chain's CDR3 is CASTHNPLQPQHF. The CDR3 bases are TGTGCCAGCACTCACAATCCCCTTCAGCCCCAGCATTTT.

The CDR3 loop reads CASSLSRLTYEQYF. CDR3 in DNA: TGTGCCAGCAGTTTATCCCGACTAACCTACGAGCAGTACTTC. This chain links TRBV27 with TRBJ2-7, with D possibly matching TRBD2 (5 bases). The CDR3 length is 14 residues. From germline, CDR1 is MNHEY and CDR2 SMNVEV (reference sequence). V was clipped by 0 bases and J by 2 bases, with 8 bases between them.

The rearrangement joins TRBV9 to TRBJ2-7; 10 nucleotides line up with TRBD2. The length of the CDR3 is 15 residues. Trimming cost V 2 bases and J 0 bases; bases outside gene matches: 2. Germline loops: CDR1 SGDLS, CDR2 YYNGEE. CDR3 nucleotides: TGTGCCAGCAGCGTTTCTAGCGGGAGCTCCTACGAGCAGTACTTC. Its protein is CASSVSSGSSYEQYF.

The V call is TRBV2, the J call TRBJ2-7; 9 positions match TRBD2. CDR3 size: 16 residues. The J segment lost 3 bases and the V segment lost 1 base, leaving 7 bases of the junction unmatched. Germline CDR1 and CDR2: SNHLY and FYNNEI. CDR3 amino acids: CASSEGSAGGGYEQYF. The CDR3 nucleotides read TGTGCCAGCAGTGAAGGGTCGGCGGGAGGGGGCTACGAGCAGTACTTC.

About this clone itself: This same CDR3 is encoded by further DNA sequences in the sample. This rearrangement joins TRBV29-1 to TRBJ1-5; 8 bases are a match to TRBD1. Germline CDR1 is SQVTM and CDR2 is ANQGSEA. CDR3 length: 14 residues. After removal of 6 bases from V and 0 bases from J, the junction contained 4 bases not matched to a gene. The CDR3 DNA reads TGCAGCGTAGAGACAGGGGATAGCAATCAGCCCCAGCATTTT. It codes for CSVETGDSNQPQHF.

V usage is TRBV7-2 and J usage is TRBJ2-7; 9 positions agree with TRBD2. After removal of 5 bases from V and 2 bases from J, the junction contained 10 bases not matched to a gene. Germline V gene sequence: CDR1 SGHTA, CDR2 FQGNSA. The CDR3 has 16 residues. CDR3 bases: TGTGCCAGCAGCACAAGCCCGACTAGCGGCCCCTACGAGCAGTACTTC. It translates to CASSTSPTSGPYEQYF.

The chain carries TRBV19 and TRBJ2-1; D might be TRBD2 (5 bases). The CDR3 consists of 13 residues. V shed 3 bases and J shed 7 bases, with 10 bases lying between them. CDR1 is LNHDA, CDR2 SQIVND, per germline (reference sequence). The CDR3: CASSMASSNEQFF. The CDR3 region has the DNA TGTGCCAGTAGTATGGCTAGCAGTAATGAGCAGTTCTTC.

The rearrangement joins TRBV11-2 to TRBJ2-7; TRBD1 matches 7 bases. CDR1 is SGHAT, CDR2 FQNNGV, per germline. The CDR3 consists of 12 residues. Trimming removed 5 bases from V and 4 bases from J; junction bases left unmatched: 2. The CDR3 reads CASSLQGYEQYF. CDR3 nucleotide sequence: TGTGCCAGCAGCCTACAGGGGTACGAGCAGTACTTC.

V and J are TRBV5-5 and TRBJ1-4, with TRBD1 as a possible D gene (6 bases). CDR1 is SGHKS, CDR2 YYEKEE, per germline (reference sequence). The V end lost 1 base, the J end lost 8 bases, and 9 bases lay between the germline ends. The CDR3 is 13 amino acids. This chain's CDR3 is CASSLTGIEKLFF. CDR3 coding DNA: TGTGCCAGCAGCTTGACAGGGATCGAAAAACTGTTTTTT.

The chain uses TRBV6-1 and TRBJ2-7, with no clear D. The CDR3 is made up of 14 amino acids. CDR1 is MNHNS and CDR2 is SASEGT in the germline V gene. With 2 bases removed from V and 7 bases from J, the gap between germline ends came to 15 bases. This CDR3 reads CASSEMVAQREQYF. CDR3 bases: TGTGCCAGCAGTGAAATGGTAGCCCAGAGGGAGCAGTACTTC.

The chain recombines TRBV27 with TRBJ1-5, with 7 bases identical to TRBD1. The CDR3 covers 14 residues. V was pared by 3 bases and J by 2 bases, with 1 base of the junction left unmatched. Germline V CDR1 and CDR2: MNHEY, SMNVEV (reference sequence). The chain's CDR3 is CASSFGQGNQPQHF. The CDR3 nucleotides are TGTGCCAGCAGTTTTGGACAGGGCAATCAGCCCCAGCATTTT.

The rearrangement joins TRBV14 to TRBJ2-7; D gene uncertain. The CDR3 spans 14 residues. The germline V gene encodes CDR1 SGHDN and CDR2 FVKESK. V was trimmed by 3 bases and J by 2 bases, leaving 11 bases between them. In DNA, the CDR3 is TGTGCCAGCAGCCATGGGCTCCCTACCTACGAGCAGTACTTC. It is translated as CASSHGLPTYEQYF. The variable domain in full, completed from reference TRBV14 and TRBJ2-7, reads EAGVTQFPSHSVIEKGQTVTLRCDPISGHDNLYWYRRVMGKEIKFLLHFVKESKQDESGMPNNRFLAERTGGTYSTLKVQPAELEDSGVYFCASSHGLPTYEQYFGPGTRLTVT.

The chain links TRBV19 to TRBJ2-3; 9 nucleotides align to TRBD2. The CDR3 length is 15 residues. V dropped 5 bases and J dropped 5; count of bases not matched to a gene: 8. Germline lookup yields CDR1 LNHDA and CDR2 SQIVND (reference sequence). The CDR3 sequence: CASSPIAGARDTQYF. DNA of the CDR3: TGTGCCAGTAGTCCAATAGCGGGAGCCAGAGATACGCAGTATTTT.

V gene TRBV5-5 combines with J gene TRBJ1-5; 8 nucleotides agree with TRBD1. Germline lookup yields CDR1 SGHKS and CDR2 YYEKEE (reference sequence). Trimming at V came to 3 bases and at J to 4 bases, leaving 6 bases not matched to a gene. The CDR3 consists of 15 residues. In DNA, the CDR3 is TGTGCCAGCAGCTACGACAGGGGCGGGAATCAGCCCCAGCATTTT. Translation: CASSYDRGGNQPQHF.

The V gene is TRBV11-3, the J gene TRBJ2-3; TRBD2 matches at 12 bases. V shed 4 bases, J shed 1 base, and the junction held 3 bases outside the gene matches. CDR1 is SGHNT and CDR2 is YENEEA in the germline V gene. CDR3 length: 16 residues. CDR3 residues: CASSSLAGGGTDTQYF. The DNA of the CDR3 is TGTGCCAGCAGCTCCCTAGCGGGGGGGGGCACAGATACGCAGTATTTT.

This clone was recorded once. The rearrangement joins TRBV19 to TRBJ2-7; D possibly corresponds to TRBD1 (6 bases). Per germline, CDR1 LNHDA and CDR2 SQIVND (reference sequence). CDR3 length: 16 residues. Trimming shortened V by 7 bases and J by 4 bases, and 23 bases separated the two germline ends. This CDR3 reads CASKLDEDRPEYEQYF. CDR3 DNA sequence: TGTGCCAGTAAGCTAGACGAGGACAGACCGGAATACGAGCAGTACTTC.

This clone was observed once. The chain uses TRBV4-3 and TRBJ1-2, with TRBD1 matching 8 bases. The CDR3 has 15 residues. Germline values: CDR1 LGHNA, CDR2 YSLEER. V lost 3 bases and J lost 5; bases outside the gene matches: 8. The CDR3 spells CASSQDLTGDYGYTF. The CDR3, as DNA: TGCGCCAGCAGCCAGGACTTGACAGGGGATTATGGCTACACCTTC.

This chain joins TRBV15 and TRBJ2-7; 9 bases are shared with TRBD1. Germline CDR1 and CDR2: LNHNV and YYDKDF (reference sequence). The junction had 3 bases not matched to a gene; V was cut back by 5 bases and J by 1 base. CDR3 length: 14 residues. The CDR3 DNA is TGTGCCACCAGCCCCGGGACAGGGTCCTACGAGCAGTACTTC. Translation gives CATSPGTGSYEQYF. Together with reference TRBV15 and TRBJ2-7, the CDR3 gives the full variable domain: DAMVIQNPRYQVTQFGKPVTLSCSQTLNHNVMYWYQQKSSQAPKLLFHYYDKDFNNEADTPDNFQSRRPNTSFCFLDIRSPGLGDTAMYLCATSPGTGSYEQYFGPGTRLTVT.